This T cell receptor (beta chain) was sequenced in a study of T cell responses to AZD1222 COVID-19 vaccine. Regarding the study as a whole: White British people made up most donors, females outnumbered males, and clonal diversity was possibly underestimated. Vaccine-related CD4 TCRs covered spike, predominating at 160-218 and 743-854. Per reports, nearly half of all spike-specific TCRs target regions that are unmutated in variants. The peak T cell response came first, and repertoires were sampled only after it.

The CDR3 is 19 residues long. This clone was seen a single time. The antigen is unknown. Using immunoSEQ multiplex PCR, the repertoire was profiled, and TCRdb retains in-frame clones only, with some absent. The sample lists under 150,000 clones, roughly 88% occurring once. The clonotype was recovered from an adult who received the AZD1222 COVID-19 vaccine. Specimen: peripheral blood, collected 28 days after the second AZD1222 dose. This chain uses TRBV21-1 with TRBJ2-4; TRBD2 is the table's D call and was not checked against the DNA. TRBV21-1 is annotated as a pseudogene. CDR3 in DNA: TGTGCCAGCAGCCTCCGGAGCATGACTAGCGGGAGGGCCATAAACATTCAGTACTTC. Translation: CASSLRSMTSGRAINIQYF.